This T cell receptor (beta chain) is drawn from a study of CD8 T cells in Susac syndrome. The RNA input was roughly 0.45 to 1 ug, and it was reverse transcribed with random hexamers. MiXCR, applied by TCRdb to the immunoSEQ multiplex PCR reads, yields one record per CDR3 protein. The table has 150,000 to 200,000 distinct CDR3 sequences, roughly 95% seen once; the top ten hold less than 0.12%. The source of this sequence is a human donor in good health. Sequencing was carried out using CD4+ T cells from PBMCs.

CDR3 nucleotide sequence: TGTGCCGGAAGGAGGAGGGGTAGGGAGACCCAGTACTTC. Translation gives CAGRRRGRETQYF. This chain uses TRBV30 with TRBJ2-5, with D tentatively TRBD2 (6 bases). CDR3 size: 13 residues. Germline V CDR1 and CDR2: GTSNPN, SVGIG (reference sequence). With 8 bases removed from V and 5 bases from J, the gap between germline ends came to 18 bases. Based on the CDR3 plus reference TRBV30 and TRBJ2-5, the full variable domain is SQTIHQWPATLVQPVGSPLSLECTVEGTSNPNLYWYRQAAGRGLQLLFYSVGIGQISSEVPQNLSASRPQDRQFILSSKKLLLSDSGFYLCAGRRRGRETQYFGPGTRLLVL.